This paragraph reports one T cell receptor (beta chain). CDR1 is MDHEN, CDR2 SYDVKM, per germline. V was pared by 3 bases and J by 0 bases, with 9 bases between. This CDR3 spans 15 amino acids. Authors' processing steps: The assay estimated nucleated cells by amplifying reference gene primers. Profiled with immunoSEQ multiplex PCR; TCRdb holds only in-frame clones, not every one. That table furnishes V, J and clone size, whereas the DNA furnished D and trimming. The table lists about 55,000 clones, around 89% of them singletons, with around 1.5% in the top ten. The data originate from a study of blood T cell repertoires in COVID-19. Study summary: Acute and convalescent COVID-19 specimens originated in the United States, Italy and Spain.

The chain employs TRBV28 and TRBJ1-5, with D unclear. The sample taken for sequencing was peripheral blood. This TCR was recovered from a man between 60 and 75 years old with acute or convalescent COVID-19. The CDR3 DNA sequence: TGTGCCAGCAGTTTTAGCGGGATTAGCAATCAGCCCCAGCATTTT. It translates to CASSFSGISNQPQHF.